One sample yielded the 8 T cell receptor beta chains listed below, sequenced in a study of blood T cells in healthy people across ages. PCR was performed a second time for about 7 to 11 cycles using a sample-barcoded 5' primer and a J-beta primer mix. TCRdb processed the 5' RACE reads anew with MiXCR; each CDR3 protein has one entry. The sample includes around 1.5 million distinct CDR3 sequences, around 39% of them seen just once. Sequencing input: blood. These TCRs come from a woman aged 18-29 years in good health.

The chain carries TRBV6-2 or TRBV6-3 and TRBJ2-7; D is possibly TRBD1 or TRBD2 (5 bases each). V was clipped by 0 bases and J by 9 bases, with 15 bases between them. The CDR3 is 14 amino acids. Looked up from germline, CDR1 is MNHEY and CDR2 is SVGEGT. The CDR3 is CASSYSGVTAVQYF. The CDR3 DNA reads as TGTGCCAGCAGTTACTCGGGGGTCACAGCTGTGCAGTACTTC.

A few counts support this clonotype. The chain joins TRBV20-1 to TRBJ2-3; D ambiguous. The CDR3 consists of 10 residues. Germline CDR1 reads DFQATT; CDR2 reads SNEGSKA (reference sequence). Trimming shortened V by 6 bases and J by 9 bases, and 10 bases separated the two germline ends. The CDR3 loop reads CSARLGTQYF. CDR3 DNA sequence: TGCAGTGCCCGGCTGGGCACGCAGTATTTT.

The CDR3 coding sequence is TGCGCCAGCAGCCCGGAGGTTGAGTACAATGAGCAGTTCTTC. This encodes CASSPEVEYNEQFF. V is TRBV5-1 and J is TRBJ2-1; possible D gene TRBD2, 5 bases. V was trimmed by 4 bases and J by 4 bases, leaving 12 bases between them. CDR3 length: 14 residues. Germline CDR1 SGHRS, CDR2 YFSETQ. The whole variable domain, remainder taken from reference TRBV5-1 and TRBJ2-1, is KAGVTQTPRYLIKTRGQQVTLSCSPISGHRSVSWYQQTPGQGLQFLFEYFSETQRNKGNFPGRFSGRQFSNSRSEMNVSTLELGDSALYLCASSPEVEYNEQFFGPGTRLTVL.

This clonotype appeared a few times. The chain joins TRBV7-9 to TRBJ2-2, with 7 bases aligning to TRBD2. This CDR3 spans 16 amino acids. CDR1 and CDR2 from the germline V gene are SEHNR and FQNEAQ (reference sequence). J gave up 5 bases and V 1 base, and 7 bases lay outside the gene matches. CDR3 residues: CASSLEAASGTGELFF. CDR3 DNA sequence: TGTGCCAGCAGCTTAGAGGCGGCTAGCGGTACCGGGGAGCTGTTTTTT. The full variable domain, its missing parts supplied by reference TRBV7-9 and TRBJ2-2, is DTGVSQNPRHKITKRGQNVTFRCDPISEHNRLYWYRQTLGQGPEFLTYFQNEAQLEKSRLLSDRFSAERPKGSFSTLEIQRTEQGDSAMYLCASSLEAASGTGELFFGEGSRLTVL.

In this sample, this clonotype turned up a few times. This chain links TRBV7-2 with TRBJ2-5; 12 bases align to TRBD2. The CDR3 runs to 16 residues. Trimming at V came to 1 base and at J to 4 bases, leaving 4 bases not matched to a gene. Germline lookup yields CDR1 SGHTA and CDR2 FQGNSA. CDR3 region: CASSLEMGLAGETQYF. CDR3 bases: TGTGCCAGCAGCTTAGAGATGGGACTAGCGGGAGAGACCCAGTACTTC.

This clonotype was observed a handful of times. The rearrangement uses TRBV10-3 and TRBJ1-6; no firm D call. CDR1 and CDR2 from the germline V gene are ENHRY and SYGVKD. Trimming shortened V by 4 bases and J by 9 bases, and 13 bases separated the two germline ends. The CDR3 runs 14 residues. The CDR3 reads CAISGIPGGSPLHF. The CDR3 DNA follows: TGTGCCATCAGTGGTATCCCAGGAGGTTCACCCCTCCACTTT.

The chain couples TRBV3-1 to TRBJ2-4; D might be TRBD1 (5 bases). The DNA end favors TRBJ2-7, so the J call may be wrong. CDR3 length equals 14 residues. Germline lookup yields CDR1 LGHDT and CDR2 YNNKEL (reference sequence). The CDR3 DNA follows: TGTGCCAGCAGCCAAGATCTAGGCAGGGACGAGCAGTACTTC. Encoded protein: CASSQDLGRDEQYF.

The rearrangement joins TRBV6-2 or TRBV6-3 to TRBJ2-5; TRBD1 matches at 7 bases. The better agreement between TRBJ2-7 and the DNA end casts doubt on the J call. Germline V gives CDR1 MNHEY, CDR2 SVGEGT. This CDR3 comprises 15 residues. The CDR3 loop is CASTTTGTVAYEQYF. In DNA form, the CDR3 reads TGTGCCAGCACCACGACAGGGACGGTTGCCTACGAGCAGTACTTC.